This T cell receptor beta chain originates from a study of shared clonotypes between healthy human individuals. On the study more broadly: Researchers assigned three CD4 naive, three CD4 memory, two CD8 naive and one CD8 memory plate to each donor.

Regarding the study as a whole: Among a handful of donors, approximately 5% of naive CD4 clonotypes were found in common.

Each cell subset's genomic DNA was divided evenly among several immunoSEQ plates. Libraries were prepared by immunoSEQ multiplex PCR; TCRdb keeps only in-frame clonotypes and omits some of them. Here the sample spans roughly 2.5 million clones, approximately 90% being singletons. As regards this clone: The antigen remains unidentified.

All of the donors resided in Nashville, Tennessee, and each was a Caucasian adult. Germline assignment: CDR1 SGHTA and CDR2 FQGNSA. V lost 3 bases, J lost 7 bases, and 9 bases stayed unmatched. The CDR3 runs 15 residues. The clonotype comes from a man between 18 and 35 years old in good health. Sequencing was done on a sample of naive CD4+ T cells sorted from blood. Subset given: CD45RA+ positively selected. The genes are TRBV7-2 and TRBJ2-3; 8 bases are a match to TRBD2. The chain's CDR3 is CASSLREAGVNTQYF. In DNA form, the CDR3 reads TGTGCCAGCAGCTTGAGAGAAGCGGGAGTAAATACGCAGTATTTT.